The 20 T cell receptor beta chains reported below all come from one sample, sequenced in a study of T cell responses to AZD1222 COVID-19 vaccine. Produced via immunoSEQ multiplex PCR; TCRdb's table is partial and in-frame only. The sample has 140,000 to 150,000 clones, around 88% seen once. Specimen: peripheral blood, collected on day 0 of AZD1222 vaccination. These receptors came from an adult in good health.

J is TRBJ2-1 and V is TRBV7-3; D possibly corresponds to TRBD1 (5 bases). Germline CDR1 is SGHTA and CDR2 is FQGTGA. The V end lost 1 base, the J end lost 4 bases, and 11 bases lay between the germline ends. This CDR3 region has 15 residues. CDR3 in amino acids: CASSLSQGRYNEQFF. CDR3 DNA sequence: TGTGCCAGCAGCTTAAGCCAGGGCAGATACAATGAGCAGTTCTTC.

The chain carries TRBV2 and TRBJ1-5; 7 bases match TRBD1. Germline V gives CDR1 SNHLY, CDR2 FYNNEI. This CDR3 has 13 amino acids. With V trimmed by 11 bases and J by 4 bases, 8 bases remained unmatched. CDR3 protein: CAGQVEDNQPQHF. The CDR3 coding sequence is TGTGCCGGACAGGTCGAGGATAATCAGCCCCAGCATTTT.

DNA of the CDR3: TGTGCCAGCAGCCCCCCCGGGACTAGAAAAGAGACCCAGTACTTC. Its protein is CASSPPGTRKETQYF. The chain links TRBV7-2 to TRBJ2-5; 8 positions match TRBD2. CDR3 length: 15 residues. The germline V gene encodes CDR1 SGHTA and CDR2 FQGNSA. After removal of 5 bases from V and 3 bases from J, the junction contained 8 bases not matched to a gene. The full variable domain, with the rest looked up from reference TRBV7-2 and TRBJ2-5, is GAGVSQSPSNKVTEKGKDVELRCDPISGHTALYWYRQSLGQGLEFLIYFQGNSAPDKSGLPSDRFSAERTGGSVSTLTIQRTQQEDSAVYLCASSPPGTRKETQYFGPGTRLLVL.

The chain links TRBV29-1 to TRBJ1-5; the D gene is possibly TRBD1 (5 bases). The CDR3 contains 14 residues. The germline V gene has CDR1 SQVTM and CDR2 ANQGSEA. Between the trimmed V and J ends, which lost 4 bases and 7 bases, there was a span of 17 bases. The CDR3 DNA sequence: TGCAGCGTTGTTCCCGGGGATGGGGCGCAGCCCCAGCATTTT. This translates into CSVVPGDGAQPQHF. Variable domain in full (rest from reference TRBV29-1 and TRBJ1-5): SAVISQKPSRDICQRGTSLTIQCQVDSQVTMMFWYRQQPGQSLTLIATANQGSEATYESGFVIDKFPISRPNLTFSTLTVSNMSPEDSSIYLCSVVPGDGAQPQHFGDGTRLSIL.

The chain couples TRBV10-3 to TRBJ1-1; no reliable D call. The CDR3 sequence is 14 residues long. With 10 bases removed from V and 5 bases from J, the gap between germline ends came to 20 bases. The germline V gene encodes CDR1 ENHRY and CDR2 SYGVKD. The chain's CDR3 is CATKTSAGMTEAFF. DNA for the CDR3: TGTGCCACGAAAACCTCCGCGGGGATGACTGAAGCTTTCTTT.

The sample holds a few counts of this clone. This sequence joins TRBV28 and TRBJ1-2; no clear D. This CDR3 has 13 amino acids. Germline CDR1 MDHEN, CDR2 SYDVKM. V was trimmed by 6 bases and J by 0 bases, leaving 8 bases between them. The CDR3 DNA reads TGTGCCAGCAGAATACAGTCTAACTATGGCTACACCTTC. This sequence encodes CASRIQSNYGYTF.

The chain combines TRBV14 with TRBJ1-1; D may be TRBD1 (5 bases). The CDR3 spans 15 residues. Germline CDR1 is SGHDN and CDR2 is FVKESK. Trimming shortened V by 3 bases and J by 10 bases, and 21 bases separated the two germline ends. The DNA for the CDR3 is TGTGCCAGCAGCCAGACTCAAGATTCGGCGGACACAGCTTTCTTT. Translating gives CASSQTQDSADTAFF.

CDR3: CASSSGNTIYF. The CDR3 DNA follows: TGTGCCAGCAGCTCTGGAAACACCATATATTTT. The genes are TRBV7-8 and TRBJ1-3, with D uncertain. The CDR3 loop spans 11 amino acids. V gave up 4 bases and J gave up 2 bases, with 0 bases separating them. CDR1 is SGHVS, CDR2 FQNEAQ, per germline.

The CDR3 spells CASTTDGGLGQPQHF. The CDR3 coding sequence is TGTGCCAGCACCACGGATGGGGGACTCGGGCAGCCCCAGCATTTT. This chain joins TRBV28 and TRBJ1-5; TRBD1 might be the D (5 bases). The CDR3 spans 15 residues. V was trimmed by 7 bases and J by 7 bases, leaving 20 bases between them. Looked up from germline, CDR1 is MDHEN and CDR2 is SYDVKM.

The chain carries TRBV9 and TRBJ1-5, with a tentative D call TRBD1 (5 bases). CDR3 length: 15 amino acids. From germline, CDR1 is SGDLS and CDR2 YYNGEE. V lost 0 bases, J lost 2 bases, and 9 bases lay in between. The CDR3 protein is CASSVGGMGNQPQHF. The CDR3 nucleotides are TGTGCCAGCAGCGTAGGGGGGATGGGCAATCAGCCCCAGCATTTT.

The rearrangement joins TRBV11-3 to TRBJ1-1, with D hard to call. This CDR3 is built from 13 residues. Looked up from germline, CDR1 is SGHNT and CDR2 is YENEEA. V lost 4 bases and J lost 10, with 16 bases in between. In DNA form, the CDR3 reads TGTGCCAGCAGCTATACAACCTCCGCGGTAGCTTTCTTT. This gives the protein CASSYTTSAVAFF. Drawing the rest from reference TRBV11-3 and TRBJ1-1, the complete variable domain is EAGVVQSPRYKIIEKKQPVAFWCNPISGHNTLYWYLQNLGQGPELLIRYENEEAVDDSQLPKDRFSAERLKGVDSTLKIQPAELGDSAVYLCASSYTTSAVAFFGQGTRLTVV.

V is TRBV15 and J is TRBJ1-3; D gene uncertain. This CDR3 is built from 12 residues. Trimming shortened V by 0 bases and J by 8 bases, and 5 bases separated the two germline ends. Germline V gene data show CDR1 as LNHNV and CDR2 as YYDKDF (reference sequence). The chain's CDR3 is CATSRDLDTIYF. The CDR3 DNA follows: TGTGCCACCAGCAGAGATCTGGACACCATATATTTT. Drawing the rest from reference TRBV15 and TRBJ1-3, the complete variable domain is DAMVIQNPRYQVTQFGKPVTLSCSQTLNHNVMYWYQQKSSQAPKLLFHYYDKDFNNEADTPDNFQSRRPNTSFCFLDIRSPGLGDTAMYLCATSRDLDTIYFGEGSWLTVV.

The chain couples TRBV16 to TRBJ1-5; possibly TRBD1 for D (5 bases). Germline lookup yields CDR1 KGHSY and CDR2 FQNENV. There are 16 residues in the CDR3. V lost 5 bases and J lost 2, with 16 bases in between. The CDR3 is CASSNPWGNGNQPQHF. Here the CDR3 DNA reads TGTGCCAGCAGCAACCCTTGGGGGAATGGCAATCAGCCCCAGCATTTT.

This chain links TRBV19 with TRBJ1-3, with D uncertain. Trimming took 7 bases from V and 2 from J, leaving 15 bases between them. This CDR3 spans 15 amino acids. Per the germline V gene, CDR1 is LNHDA and CDR2 is SQIVND (reference sequence). CDR3 in DNA: TGTGCCAGTACCCCGAAGGGCAATGCTGGAAACACCATATATTTT. This codes for CASTPKGNAGNTIYF.

J is TRBJ2-7 and V is TRBV5-1; TRBD1 agrees at 8 bases. V shed 0 bases, J shed 3 bases, and the junction held 11 bases outside the gene matches. The CDR3 length is 17 residues. Looked up from germline, CDR1 is SGHRS and CDR2 is YFSETQ. CDR3 in DNA: TGCGCCAGCAGCTTGGCCTTACAGGGGGTGAGGGTCTACGAGCAGTACTTC. This gives the protein CASSLALQGVRVYEQYF.

The J gene is TRBJ1-2, the V gene TRBV5-1; 7 positions agree with TRBD1. V was clipped by 0 bases and J by 8 bases; unmatched bases: 19. The CDR3 loop spans 18 amino acids. Germline lookup yields CDR1 SGHRS and CDR2 YFSETQ. The CDR3 bases are TGCGCCAGCAGCTTGGTCGGACAGGCCCGCCAAACCCTTTACGGCTACACCTTC. This codes for CASSLVGQARQTLYGYTF.

The chain carries TRBV4-1 and TRBJ2-5; TRBD2 is a possible D gene (6 bases). Looked up from germline, CDR1 is MGHRA and CDR2 is YSYEKL. The CDR3 contains 15 residues. The V and J ends lost 0 bases and 5 bases respectively, with 13 bases between them. This chain's CDR3 is CASSQDGREVETQYF. The DNA of the CDR3 is TGCGCCAGCAGCCAAGATGGCAGGGAGGTGGAGACCCAGTACTTC.

The chain recombines TRBV2 with TRBJ2-1, with 7 nucleotides matching TRBD2. There are 15 residues in the CDR3. V gave up 7 bases and J gave up 4 bases; unmatched junction bases: 10. Germline CDR1 is SNHLY and CDR2 is FYNNEI. CDR3 in amino acids: CASIGRDYDYNEQFF. CDR3 nucleotide sequence: TGTGCCAGCATCGGTAGGGACTATGATTACAATGAGCAGTTCTTC.

The chain couples TRBV27 to TRBJ1-1; D uncertain. Trimming removed 0 bases from V and 8 bases from J, with 16 bases in between. Germline V CDR1 and CDR2: MNHEY, SMNVEV (reference sequence). This CDR3 comprises 15 residues. CDR3 DNA sequence: TGTGCCAGCAGTTTATCAACTCGATTGAAAAGAGAAGCTTTCTTT. It encodes CASSLSTRLKREAFF.

CDR3 nucleotides: TGTGCCAGCAGCTTAGGGCTGGGACAGGGGGCAAACACTGAAGCTTTCTTT. Translated: CASSLGLGQGANTEAFF. The chain is built from TRBV7-2 and TRBJ1-1, with 12 bases lining up with TRBD1. Germline V CDR1 and CDR2: SGHTA, FQGNSA. The CDR3 spans 17 residues. Trimming took 1 base from V and 2 from J; bases not matched to a gene: 5. The whole variable domain, filled in from reference TRBV7-2 and TRBJ1-1, reads GAGVSQSPSNKVTEKGKDVELRCDPISGHTALYWYRQSLGQGLEFLIYFQGNSAPDKSGLPSDRFSAERTGGSVSTLTIQRTQQEDSAVYLCASSLGLGQGANTEAFFGQGTRLTVV.